A selection of T cell receptor beta chains follows, all from one sample in a study of shared clonotypes between healthy human individuals. Profiling relied on immunoSEQ multiplex PCR, and the TCRdb table lists in-frame clones only, not all of them. The data contain about 2 million clones, about 95% of them seen just once; the ten biggest clones take up 0.13%. Sequenced material: naive CD4+ T cells sorted from blood. These receptors came from a man aged 18-30 years in good health. CDR3s include the opening cysteine and the closing phenylalanine or tryptophan. Fields, in order: V gene, J gene, D gene, clone size, CDR3 DNA, CDR3 protein. D genes are given only for firm matches. Part of the rows lack a size; the others show once, few, many or a class for expanded clones.

TRBV19	TRBJ1-5	NA	once	TGTGCCAGTAGTATAGGAGCACCCAGCAATCAGCCCCAGCATTTT	CASSIGAPSNQPQHF
TRBV12-5	TRBJ2-7	TRBD2	NA	TGTGCTAGTGGTTTGTTTGCGGGAGGACCACGCGCCGAGCAGTACTTC	CASGLFAGGPRAEQYF
TRBV6-6	TRBJ2-5	TRBD2	NA	TGTGCCACCTCGACTAGCGGGAGTGGGGCGGAGACCCAGTACTTC	CATSTSGSGAETQYF
TRBV6-1	TRBJ2-1	TRBD1	NA	TGTGCCAGCAGTTTACAGGGGGGCTCCTACAATGAGCAGTTCTTC	CASSLQGGSYNEQFF
TRBV2	TRBJ2-3	NA	NA	TGTGCCACCACCCTAGTGGCAGATACGCAGTATTTT	CATTLVADTQYF
TRBV11-2	TRBJ2-7	TRBD1	NA	TGTGCCAGCAGCCAGACAGGGTTCGAGCAGTACTTC	CASSQTGFEQYF
TRBV6-6	TRBJ1-3	NA	NA	TGTGCCAGCAGTTACGGAGGGAGTGGAAACACCATATATTTT	CASSYGGSGNTIYF
TRBV29-1	TRBJ2-1	NA	NA	TGCAGCGTTGGACCTGCGTCCTACAATGAGCAGTTCTTC	CSVGPASYNEQFF
TRBV29-1	TRBJ2-2	NA	NA	TGCAGCGCTCAGAAGCCCTCGGTCACCGGGGAGCTGTTTTTT	CSAQKPSVTGELFF
TRBV28	TRBJ2-2	NA	NA	TGTGCCAGCAGTCCTCAAGAAGTAGGGACCGGGGAGCTGTTTTTT	CASSPQEVGTGELFF
TRBV2	TRBJ2-7	NA	NA	TGTGCCAGCAGTGAGTGGGCAGCGGCCACCTACGAGCAGTACTTC	CASSEWAAATYEQYF
TRBV18	TRBJ1-1	NA	NA	TGTGCCAGCTCACCACCGGGTCGTGAGGTAGGCAGGTCGAACACTGAAGCTTTCTTT	CASSPPGREVGRSNTEAFF
TRBV7-2	TRBJ2-7	TRBD2	NA	TGTGCCAGCAGCCCGACTAGCGGAGTAACCTACGAGCAGTACTTC	CASSPTSGVTYEQYF
TRBV18	TRBJ2-1	TRBD1	NA	TGTGCCAGCTCGCCAACAGGGGGCTATGAGCAGTTCTTC	CASSPTGGYEQFF
TRBV6-1	TRBJ1-2	NA	NA	TGTGCCAGCAGTCCCAGAACCTATGGCTACACCTTC	CASSPRTYGYTF
TRBV5-6	TRBJ2-7	TRBD2	once	TGTGCCAGCAGTCGGGGACTAACCCTCTACGAGCAGTACTTC	CASSRGLTLYEQYF
TRBV25-1	TRBJ2-1	NA	NA	TGTGCCAGCAGTGAATTAGACAAAGCCTCCTACAATGAGCAGTTCTTC	CASSELDKASYNEQFF
TRBV10-2	TRBJ1-1	NA	NA	TGCGCCAGCAGTGGGACGGTGAACACTGAAGCTTTCTTT	CASSGTVNTEAFF
TRBV14	TRBJ1-2	TRBD1	NA	TGTGCCAGCAGCGAAAGAATACAGGGGGCGCGGGGCTACACCTTC	CASSERIQGARGYTF
TRBV28	TRBJ2-7	TRBD1	NA	TGTGCCAGCAGAACCGGGACAGGTATCTCCTACGAGCAGTACTTC	CASRTGTGISYEQYF
TRBV29-1	TRBJ1-3	NA	NA	TGCAGCGTTGAAGTCGGAAACACCATATATTTT	CSVEVGNTIYF
TRBV5-1	TRBJ2-3	NA	NA	TGCGCCAGCAGAACCCCTAGCACAGATACGCAGTATTTT	CASRTPSTDTQYF
TRBV7-9	TRBJ1-4	TRBD1	NA	TGTGCCAGCAGCCAAGGGACAGGGGATGAAAAACTGTTTTTT	CASSQGTGDEKLFF
TRBV18	TRBJ2-3	NA	NA	TGTGCCAGCTCACCGAACAGGGCCAGCACAGATACGCAGTATTTT	CASSPNRASTDTQYF
TRBV6-1	TRBJ2-4	NA	once	TGTGCCAGCACCCCGGGGCGCGGGGTTGCGTACTTC	CASTPGRGVAYF
TRBV28	TRBJ1-6	NA	NA	TGTGCCAGCAGACCTACATCCCCAGCAAATTCACCCCTCCACTTT	CASRPTSPANSPLHF
TRBV10-2	TRBJ2-3	NA	NA	TGCGCCAGCAGTGAGGTGGGGGCTAGCACAGATACGCAGTATTTT	CASSEVGASTDTQYF
TRBV6-5	TRBJ1-1	NA	NA	TGTGCCACCCTCCGGGGGCAGAACACTGAAGCTTTCTTT	CATLRGQNTEAFF
TRBV7-2	TRBJ2-3	NA	NA	TGTGCCAGCAGCTTACGATCGGCAGCAGCCCGTTCCAATACGCAGTATTTT	CASSLRSAAARSNTQYF
TRBV18	TRBJ1-1	NA	NA	TGTGCCAGCTCACCAGCGACAGGTTTTTCGAACACTGAAGCTTTCTTT	CASSPATGFSNTEAFF
TRBV5-6	TRBJ1-3	NA	NA	TGTGCCAGCAGTCGGACACCCGACTCTGGAAACACCATATATTTT	CASSRTPDSGNTIYF
TRBV23-1	TRBJ1-1	NA	NA	TGCGCCAGCAGTCAATCGGGCAACACTGAAGCTTTCTTT	CASSQSGNTEAFF
TRBV9	TRBJ2-5	TRBD1	NA	TGTGCCAGCAGCCATAATACAGGGGCCAAACAAGAGACCCAGTACTTC	CASSHNTGAKQETQYF
TRBV28	TRBJ2-4	NA	NA	TGTGCCAGCAGTCCAGAAGTCCGATGGACAGCCAAAAACATTCAGTACTTC	CASSPEVRWTAKNIQYF
TRBV5-1	TRBJ2-7	NA	NA	TGCGCCAGCAGCTTGGAATCGGGGGTGATTTACGAGCAGTACTTC	CASSLESGVIYEQYF
TRBV10-3	TRBJ1-2	TRBD1	NA	TGTGCCATCAGTGCGGACAGGGGGCTTGGCTACACCTTC	CAISADRGLGYTF
TRBV29-1	TRBJ1-4	TRBD1	NA	TGCAGCGTTGCAAGACAGGGCGCCGGGGAAAAACTGTTTTTT	CSVARQGAGEKLFF
TRBV7-9	TRBJ1-2	NA	NA	TGTGCCAGCAGCTCCCACACCAGCGGCTACACCTTC	CASSSHTSGYTF
TRBV9	TRBJ2-7	NA	NA	TGTGCCAGCAGCGTCCATTCCCAGGGGCCCTTCTCCTACGAGCAGTACTTC	CASSVHSQGPFSYEQYF
TRBV7-9	TRBJ2-3	TRBD2	NA	TGTGCCAGCAGTCTCTACCGGGCTAGCGGAGATACGCAGTATTTT	CASSLYRASGDTQYF
TRBV6-1	TRBJ2-7	TRBD2	NA	TGTGCCAGCAGTGAAGCGCATAGCGGGGCCTACGAGCAGTACTTC	CASSEAHSGAYEQYF
TRBV4-1	TRBJ2-1	NA	NA	TGCGCCAGCAGCCAAGGAGCAGGCGAAGCCTACAATGAGCAGTTCTTC	CASSQGAGEAYNEQFF
TRBV18	TRBJ1-2	NA	NA	TGTGCCAGCTCACCCGGGACTAACTATGGCTACACCTTC	CASSPGTNYGYTF
TRBV6-5	TRBJ2-4	NA	NA	TGTGCCAGCTGTGGGAGAGCCAAAAACATTCAGTACTTC	CASCGRAKNIQYF
TRBV10-3	TRBJ1-2	NA	NA	TGTGCCATCAGTGAGTCTGAGAGGCAGTGGAGGACGATGTTC	CAISESERQWRTMF
TRBV5-1	TRBJ2-6	NA	once	TGCGCCAGCAGCTTGGGAGGCCAGGGGACTGGGGCCAACGTCCTGACTTTC	CASSLGGQGTGANVLTF
TRBV6-1	TRBJ2-3	NA	once	TGTGCCAGCAGTGAAATATCCAGAGCCACAGATACGCAGTATTTT	CASSEISRATDTQYF
TRBV7-6	TRBJ2-5	NA	NA	TGTGCCAGCAGGCTTGGACACACGGCCTGGGAGACCCAGTACTTC	CASRLGHTAWETQYF
TRBV10-2	TRBJ1-2	TRBD1	NA	TGCGCCAGCAGTGAGGCAGGGGGCACCTATGGCTACACCTTC	CASSEAGGTYGYTF
TRBV5-6	TRBJ2-1	NA	NA	TGTGCCAGCAGCCCCGCGGGGGCAGGGAAGCAGTTCTTC	CASSPAGAGKQFF